These T cell receptor beta chains were read from a single sample in a study of Ad26.COV2.S vaccination and SARS-CoV-2 variants. Using immunoSEQ multiplex PCR, the repertoire was profiled, and TCRdb retains in-frame clones only, with some absent. The profile shows fewer than 500,000 clones, 80% to 95% of them singletons. This specimen consisted of peripheral blood, obtained in a trial of Ad26.COV2.S vaccine versus placebo. These receptors all stem from a person between 18 and 59 years old who received the Ad26.COV2.S COVID-19 vaccine or a placebo. Both conserved end residues are part of each CDR3. A D gene is named only where the DNA matches it firmly. Some rows have no size entry. The others give once, few or many, or a class for an expanded clone.

abundance: -; d_gene: -; j_gene: TRBJ2-1; v_gene: TRBV3-1/TRBV3-2; CDR3aa: CASSSRASGNEQFF; CDR3nt: TGTGCCAGCAGCAGCCGGGCCTCGGGAAATGAGCAGTTCTTC
abundance: -; d_gene: -; j_gene: TRBJ2-6; v_gene: TRBV5-6; CDR3aa: CASSLLVGAGANVLTF; CDR3nt: TGTGCCAGCAGCTTGTTAGTAGGGGCCGGGGCCAACGTCCTGACTTTC
abundance: -; d_gene: TRBD1; j_gene: TRBJ2-1; v_gene: TRBV25-1; CDR3aa: CASRRVGTGGRNEQFF; CDR3nt: TGTGCCAGCAGGAGGGTCGGGACAGGGGGTAGGAATGAGCAGTTCTTC
abundance: -; d_gene: TRBD1; j_gene: TRBJ2-1; v_gene: TRBV7-7; CDR3aa: CASSLAPGGSYNEQFF; CDR3nt: TGTGCTAGCAGCTTAGCGCCAGGGGGCTCCTACAATGAGCAGTTCTTC
abundance: -; d_gene: -; j_gene: TRBJ1-3; v_gene: TRBV7-2; CDR3aa: CASSLRGQGNTIYF; CDR3nt: TGTGCCAGCAGCTTAAGAGGGCAGGGAAACACCATATATTTT
abundance: once; d_gene: -; j_gene: TRBJ2-1; v_gene: TRBV20-1; CDR3aa: CSAKGENEQFF; CDR3nt: TGCAGTGCTAAAGGGGAGAATGAGCAGTTCTTC
abundance: -; d_gene: TRBD2; j_gene: TRBJ2-7; v_gene: TRBV3-1/TRBV3-2; CDR3aa: CASSQAGGGPINF; CDR3nt: TGTGCCAGCAGCCAAGCGGGAGGAGGGCCGATTAACTTC
abundance: -; d_gene: -; j_gene: TRBJ1-1; v_gene: TRBV3-1/TRBV3-2; CDR3aa: CASSQFTEAFF; CDR3nt: TGTGCCAGCAGCCAGTTCACTGAAGCTTTCTTT
abundance: -; d_gene: -; j_gene: TRBJ1-5; v_gene: TRBV27; CDR3aa: CASSPAGTRAGQPQHF; CDR3nt: TGTGCCAGCTCCCCGGCGGGGACCCGGGCCGGTCAGCCCCAGCATTTT
abundance: -; d_gene: TRBD1; j_gene: TRBJ1-2; v_gene: TRBV27; CDR3aa: CASRSRDRDYGYTF; CDR3nt: TGTGCCAGCAGAAGCCGGGACAGAGACTATGGCTACACCTTC
abundance: -; d_gene: -; j_gene: TRBJ2-3; v_gene: TRBV9; CDR3aa: CASSAQASTDTQYF; CDR3nt: TGTGCCAGCAGCGCTCAGGCGAGCACAGATACGCAGTATTTT
abundance: -; d_gene: TRBD1; j_gene: TRBJ2-7; v_gene: TRBV28; CDR3aa: CASSQSDRGLKGQYF; CDR3nt: TGTGCCAGCAGCCAATCAGACAGGGGGCTTAAGGGGCAGTACTTC
abundance: -; d_gene: TRBD2; j_gene: TRBJ2-2; v_gene: TRBV3-1/TRBV3-2; CDR3aa: CASSPYPGTSGRTNTGELFF; CDR3nt: TGTGCCAGCAGCCCATACCCCGGGACTAGCGGGAGGACGAACACCGGGGAGCTGTTTTTT
abundance: -; d_gene: TRBD1; j_gene: TRBJ1-6; v_gene: TRBV5-1; CDR3aa: CASSPDRGINSPLHF; CDR3nt: TGCGCCAGCAGCCCAGACAGGGGGATAAATTCACCCCTCCACTTT
abundance: few; d_gene: -; j_gene: TRBJ1-6; v_gene: TRBV2; CDR3aa: CASSARSYDSPLHF; CDR3nt: TGTGCCAGCAGTGCCAGAAGTTATGATTCACCCCTCCACTTT
abundance: -; d_gene: TRBD1; j_gene: TRBJ2-7; v_gene: TRBV28; CDR3aa: CASSISGQGAHEQYF; CDR3nt: TGTGCCAGCAGTATTTCGGGACAGGGGGCCCACGAGCAGTACTTC
abundance: -; d_gene: -; j_gene: TRBJ2-2; v_gene: TRBV15; CDR3aa: CATSRDGGDTGELFF; CDR3nt: TGTGCCACCAGCAGAGATGGGGGAGACACCGGGGAGCTGTTTTTT
abundance: -; d_gene: -; j_gene: TRBJ1-3; v_gene: TRBV29-1; CDR3aa: CSVSLRSGNTIYF; CDR3nt: TGCAGCGTTTCCCTCCGCTCTGGAAACACCATATATTTT
abundance: -; d_gene: TRBD2; j_gene: TRBJ2-3; v_gene: TRBV4-3; CDR3aa: CASSQDPAGGTIDTQYF; CDR3nt: TGCGCCAGCAGCCAAGATCCAGCGGGAGGAACTATTGATACGCAGTATTTT
abundance: -; d_gene: TRBD2; j_gene: TRBJ2-1; v_gene: TRBV11-2; CDR3aa: CASSGGTSGKHSYNEQFF; CDR3nt: TGTGCCAGCAGCGGGGGGACTAGCGGGAAACACTCCTACAATGAGCAGTTCTTC
abundance: -; d_gene: -; j_gene: TRBJ2-1; v_gene: TRBV21-1; CDR3aa: CASNRSRIGRHEQFF; CDR3nt: TGTGCCAGCAATAGGTCAAGAATCGGTCGGCATGAGCAGTTCTTC
abundance: once; d_gene: TRBD2; j_gene: TRBJ2-5; v_gene: TRBV4-1; CDR3aa: CASSQGGLAGGPQETQYF; CDR3nt: TGCGCCAGCAGCCAAGGGGGACTAGCGGGAGGGCCTCAAGAGACCCAGTACTTC
abundance: once; d_gene: -; j_gene: TRBJ2-1; v_gene: TRBV28; CDR3aa: CASGTRGRSPNEQFF; CDR3nt: TGTGCCAGCGGAACTCGGGGCCGAAGTCCCAATGAGCAGTTCTTC
abundance: -; d_gene: TRBD2; j_gene: TRBJ2-7; v_gene: TRBV28; CDR3aa: CASSSPGLAPGEQYF; CDR3nt: TGTGCCAGCAGTTCACCGGGACTAGCGCCCGGCGAGCAGTACTTC
abundance: -; d_gene: -; j_gene: TRBJ1-5; v_gene: TRBV7-9; CDR3aa: CASSRDNQPQHF; CDR3nt: TGTGCCAGCAGTAGGGATAATCAGCCCCAGCATTTT
abundance: few; d_gene: -; j_gene: TRBJ2-7; v_gene: TRBV5-1; CDR3aa: CASSSTTEEQYF; CDR3nt: TGCGCCAGCAGCTCTACGACAGAAGAGCAGTACTTC
abundance: -; d_gene: -; j_gene: TRBJ1-5; v_gene: TRBV18; CDR3aa: CASSPRQRDQPQHF; CDR3nt: TGTGCCAGCTCACCACGACAACGCGATCAGCCCCAGCATTTT
abundance: once; d_gene: TRBD1; j_gene: TRBJ1-2; v_gene: TRBV6-5; CDR3aa: CASSYLILGQINGYTF; CDR3nt: TGTGCCAGCAGTTACCTTATTTTGGGACAGATTAATGGCTACACCTTC
abundance: -; d_gene: TRBD2; j_gene: TRBJ2-5; v_gene: TRBV2; CDR3aa: CASRGLAGLETQYF; CDR3nt: TGTGCCAGCAGGGGACTAGCGGGACTCGAGACCCAGTACTTC
abundance: -; d_gene: -; j_gene: TRBJ2-7; v_gene: TRBV6-6; CDR3aa: CASSTTNEQYF; CDR3nt: TGTGCCAGCAGTACGACTAACGAGCAGTACTTC
abundance: -; d_gene: -; j_gene: TRBJ1-1; v_gene: TRBV2; CDR3aa: CASRKFDRRNTEAFF; CDR3nt: TGTGCCAGCAGGAAGTTCGACAGAAGAAACACTGAAGCTTTCTTT
abundance: -; d_gene: TRBD1; j_gene: TRBJ1-1; v_gene: TRBV6-2/TRBV6-3; CDR3aa: CASSYFGTGVTEAFF; CDR3nt: TGTGCCAGCAGTTACTTCGGGACAGGGGTCACTGAAGCTTTCTTT
abundance: -; d_gene: -; j_gene: TRBJ1-5; v_gene: TRBV6-5; CDR3aa: CASRADSNQPQHF; CDR3nt: TGTGCCAGCAGGGCAGATAGCAATCAGCCCCAGCATTTT
abundance: -; d_gene: -; j_gene: TRBJ2-3; v_gene: TRBV5-4; CDR3aa: CASSPWVADTQYF; CDR3nt: TGTGCCAGCAGCCCCTGGGTAGCGGATACGCAGTATTTT
abundance: once; d_gene: -; j_gene: TRBJ1-5; v_gene: TRBV6-5; CDR3aa: CASYSRGIGNQPQHF; CDR3nt: TGTGCCAGCTACTCGAGGGGAATCGGCAATCAGCCCCAGCATTTT